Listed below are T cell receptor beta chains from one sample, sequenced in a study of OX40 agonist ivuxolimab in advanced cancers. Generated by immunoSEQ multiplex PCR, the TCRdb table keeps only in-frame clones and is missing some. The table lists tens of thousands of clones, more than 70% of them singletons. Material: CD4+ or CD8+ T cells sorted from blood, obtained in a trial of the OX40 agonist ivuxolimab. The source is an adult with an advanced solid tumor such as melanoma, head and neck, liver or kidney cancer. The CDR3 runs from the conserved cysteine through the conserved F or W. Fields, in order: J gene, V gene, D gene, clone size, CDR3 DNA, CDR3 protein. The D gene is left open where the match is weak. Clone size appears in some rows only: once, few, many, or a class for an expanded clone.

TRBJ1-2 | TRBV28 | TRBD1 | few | TGTGCCAGCATGGGGACAGGAGATTATGGCTACACCTTC | CASMGTGDYGYTF
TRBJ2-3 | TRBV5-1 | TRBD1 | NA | TGCGCCAGCAGACTGGACAGGGAAGATACGCAGTATTTT | CASRLDREDTQYF
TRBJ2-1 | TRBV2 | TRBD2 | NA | TGTGCCAGCCGCTGGACTAGCGGGGGGGCGTCCTACAATGAGCAGTTCTTC | CASRWTSGGASYNEQFF
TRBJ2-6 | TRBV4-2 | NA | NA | TGTGCCAGCAGCCAAGGTAGGGGGTCTGGGGCCAACGTCCTGACTTTC | CASSQGRGSGANVLTF
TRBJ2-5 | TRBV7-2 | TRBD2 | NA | TGTGCCAGCAGCTCACTAGCGGGGAGGGAGACCCAGTACTTC | CASSSLAGRETQYF
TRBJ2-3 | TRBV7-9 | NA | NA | TGTGCCAGCAGCTTAGTGGGGTCAGATACGCAGTATTTT | CASSLVGSDTQYF
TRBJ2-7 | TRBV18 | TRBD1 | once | TGTGCCAGCTCACCTTACGGGACAGGGACGGACGAGCAGTACTTC | CASSPYGTGTDEQYF
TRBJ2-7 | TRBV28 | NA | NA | TGTGCCAGCAGTTTAGGGGGTGGGCGAACCACCCACGAGCAGTACTTC | CASSLGGGRTTHEQYF
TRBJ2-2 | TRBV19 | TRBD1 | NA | TGTGCCAGTAGTATAAAGGGGGGACAGGGGAGGACCGGGGAGCTGTTTTTT | CASSIKGGQGRTGELFF
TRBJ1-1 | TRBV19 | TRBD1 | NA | TGTGCCAGTAGCGTCCCCCAAGGACAGGGGGGTAAAGCTTTCTTT | CASSVPQGQGGKAFF
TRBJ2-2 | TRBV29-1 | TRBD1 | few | TGCAGCGTTGGGATCGACAGGGGGCAGGACACCGGGGAGCTGTTTTTT | CSVGIDRGQDTGELFF
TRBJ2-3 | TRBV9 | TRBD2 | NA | TGTGCCAGGGGGGGACTAGCGGCAGATACGCAGTATTTT | CARGGLAADTQYF
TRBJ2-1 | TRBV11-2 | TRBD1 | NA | TGTGCCGGAGGACAGGGGAAAGGGGGTGAGCAGTTCTTC | CAGGQGKGGEQFF
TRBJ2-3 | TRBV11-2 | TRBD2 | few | TGTGCCAGCAGCTTCACTAGCGGGAGGGCAACAGATACGCAGTATTTT | CASSFTSGRATDTQYF
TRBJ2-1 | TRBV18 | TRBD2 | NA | TGTGCCAGCTCACCACGTATAACGGGAGGGAGCTCCTACAATGAGCAGTTCTTC | CASSPRITGGSSYNEQFF
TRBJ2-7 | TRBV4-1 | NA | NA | TGCGCCAGCAGCCAAGAGGAGAGGGCCTACTACGAGCAGTACTTC | CASSQEERAYYEQYF
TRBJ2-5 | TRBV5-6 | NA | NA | TGTGCCAGCAGCTTGGACTTTCAAGAGACCCAGTACTTC | CASSLDFQETQYF
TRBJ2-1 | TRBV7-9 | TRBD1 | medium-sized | TGTGCCAGCAGCTCGAGATGGGACAGGGGTTTTGACGATGAGCAGTTCTTC | CASSSRWDRGFDDEQFF
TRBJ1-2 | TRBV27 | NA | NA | TGTGCCAGCAGTCAAAGCCCCCACTATGGCTACACCTTC | CASSQSPHYGYTF
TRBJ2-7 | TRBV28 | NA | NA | TGTGCCAGCAGTTGGGCCCCCTACGAGCAGTACTTC | CASSWAPYEQYF
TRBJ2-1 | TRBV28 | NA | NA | TGTGCCAGCAGTTTTGGGGAGGAGCGCAATGAGCAGTTCTTC | CASSFGEERNEQFF
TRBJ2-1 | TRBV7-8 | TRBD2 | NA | TGTGCCAGCAGCTCGGCCACCCGGGGACTAGCGGGACTTAGCGAGCAGTTCTTC | CASSSATRGLAGLSEQFF
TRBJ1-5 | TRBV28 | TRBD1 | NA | TGTGCCAGCAGTTCGTGGGACAGGGGAAGAGTGGGCGTTAATCAGCCCCAGCATTTT | CASSSWDRGRVGVNQPQHF
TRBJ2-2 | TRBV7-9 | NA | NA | TGTGCCAGCAGCCCCCACCGGGACCCTGTGACCGGGGAGCTGTTTTTT | CASSPHRDPVTGELFF
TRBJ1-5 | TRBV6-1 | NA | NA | TGTGCCAGCACCCTAGGAGGGGTGAGGCCCCAGCATTTT | CASTLGGVRPQHF
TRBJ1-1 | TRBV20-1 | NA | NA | TGCAGTGCTCGACGGGTCACTGAAGCTTTCTTT | CSARRVTEAFF
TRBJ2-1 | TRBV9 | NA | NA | TGTGCCAGCAGCGTAGAAGGGGCTACCTACAATGAGCAGTTCTTC | CASSVEGATYNEQFF
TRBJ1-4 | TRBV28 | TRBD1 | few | TGTGCCAGCAGTCTAAGGGGACCAGGACAGGATGAAAAACTGTTTTTT | CASSLRGPGQDEKLFF
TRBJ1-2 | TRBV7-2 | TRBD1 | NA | TGTGCCAGCAGCTTAACGGACAGGGTCAACTATGGCTACACCTTC | CASSLTDRVNYGYTF
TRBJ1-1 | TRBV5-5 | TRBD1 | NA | TGTCCATTCCGGGACAGGGGGCTAGAAGCTTTCTTT | CPFRDRGLEAFF
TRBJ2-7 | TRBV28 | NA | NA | TGTGCCAGCAGTTTAGGTGGACAGTACGAGCAGTACTTC | CASSLGGQYEQYF
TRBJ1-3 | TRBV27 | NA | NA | TGTGCCAGCAGTTTACAGGGTAGCGACACCATATATTTT | CASSLQGSDTIYF
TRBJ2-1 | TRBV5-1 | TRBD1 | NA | TGCGCCAGCAGCTTGGCCGAGACAGGGAAGACCGAGCAGTTCTTC | CASSLAETGKTEQFF
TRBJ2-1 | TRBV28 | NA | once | TGTGCCAGCAGTTTAGGAGGAGGGGGGTCGTCCTACAATGAGCAGTTCTTC | CASSLGGGGSSYNEQFF
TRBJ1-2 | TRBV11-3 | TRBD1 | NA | TGTGCCAGCAGCTTTCGACAGGGGGGCTATGGCTACACCTTC | CASSFRQGGYGYTF
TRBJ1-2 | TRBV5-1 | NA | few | TGCGCCAGCAGCTTGGCCCCATACCCAGTCGACGACTATGGCTACACCTTC | CASSLAPYPVDDYGYTF
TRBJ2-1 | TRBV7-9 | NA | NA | TGTGCCAGCAGCTCGCTGGGGGGCGGTGAGCAGTTCTTC | CASSSLGGGEQFF
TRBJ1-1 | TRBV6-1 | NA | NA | TGTGCCAGCAGTGAGGGGTTGAACACTGAAGCTTTCTTT | CASSEGLNTEAFF
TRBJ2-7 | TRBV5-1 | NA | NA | TGCGCCAGCAGCTTGAGTGCAGGGGCCGGCGAGCAGTACTTC | CASSLSAGAGEQYF
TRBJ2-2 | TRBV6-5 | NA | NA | TGTGCCAGCAGTTCAAAACAGGGCTCCACCGGGGAGCTGTTTTTT | CASSSKQGSTGELFF
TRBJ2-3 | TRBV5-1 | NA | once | TGCGCCAGCAGCAGGGGCGGAACAGATACGCAGTATTTT | CASSRGGTDTQYF
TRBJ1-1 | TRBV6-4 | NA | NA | TGTGCCAGCAGTGAGTTTCAGGGGACGAACACTGAAGCTTTCTTT | CASSEFQGTNTEAFF
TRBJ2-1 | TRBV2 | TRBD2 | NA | TGTGCCAGCAGTGTAATGCTAGCGGGCGATGAGCAGTTCTTC | CASSVMLAGDEQFF
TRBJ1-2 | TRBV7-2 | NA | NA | TGTGCCAGCAGCCCCGCGGCAGTCCAAGGGGGCTACACCTTC | CASSPAAVQGGYTF
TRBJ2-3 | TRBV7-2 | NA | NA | TGTGCCAGCAGCCCTTTTTCGGTAGCGGCACATACGCAGTATTTT | CASSPFSVAAHTQYF
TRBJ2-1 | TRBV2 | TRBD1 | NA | TGTGCCAGCAAGAAGGACAGGGACAATGAGCAGTTCTTC | CASKKDRDNEQFF
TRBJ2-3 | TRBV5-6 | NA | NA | TGTGCCAGCAGCTTGTTCCTGCTGGGCCAATGGGATACGCAGTATTTT | CASSLFLLGQWDTQYF
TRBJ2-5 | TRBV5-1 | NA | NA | TGCGCCAGCAGCTTGCAGAGCCGGCAAGAGACCCAGTACTTC | CASSLQSRQETQYF
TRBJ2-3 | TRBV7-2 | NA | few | TGTGCCAGCAGCTCACAGAGCACAGATACGCAGTATTTT | CASSSQSTDTQYF
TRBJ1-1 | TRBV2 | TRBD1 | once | TGTGCCAGCAGGAGGGACAGGGAGAACACTGAAGCTTTCTTT | CASRRDRENTEAFF
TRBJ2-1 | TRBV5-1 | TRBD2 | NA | TGCGCCAGCAGCTTGAGGCTAGCGGGAGACAATGAGCAGTTCTTC | CASSLRLAGDNEQFF
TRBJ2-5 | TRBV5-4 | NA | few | TGTGCCAGCAGCGAAGGGGGTTCACAAGAGACCCAGTACTTC | CASSEGGSQETQYF
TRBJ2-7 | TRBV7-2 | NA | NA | TGTGCCAGCAGCTTCGGCTTCGAGCAGTACTTC | CASSFGFEQYF
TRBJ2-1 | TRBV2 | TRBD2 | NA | TGTGCCAGCGGGACTAGCGGTTCATACAATGAGCAGTTCTTC | CASGTSGSYNEQFF
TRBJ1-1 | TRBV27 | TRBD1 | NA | TGTGCCAGCAGTCCCTTGGGGACAGGGGACACTGAAGCTTTCTTT | CASSPLGTGDTEAFF
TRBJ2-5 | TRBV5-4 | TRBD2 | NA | TGTGCCAGCAGCTTCTCGGGGGGGCGGTCGGAGACCCAGTACTTC | CASSFSGGRSETQYF
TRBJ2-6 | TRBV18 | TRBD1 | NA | TGTGCCAGCTCACCAGCGACAGGGTCCTTGGCCAGCTCTGGGGCCAACGTCCTGACTTTC | CASSPATGSLASSGANVLTF
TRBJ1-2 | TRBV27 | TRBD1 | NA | TGTGCCAGCAGTTTGACAGGGGACGGCTACACCTTC | CASSLTGDGYTF
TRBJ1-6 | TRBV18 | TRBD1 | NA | TGTGCCAGCTCACCAAGAGGGGACAGCTATAATTCACCCCTCCACTTT | CASSPRGDSYNSPLHF
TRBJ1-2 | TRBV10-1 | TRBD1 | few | TGCGCCAGCAGTGGGACAGGGCCCCGGAATGGCTACACCTTC | CASSGTGPRNGYTF